These T cell receptor beta chains were read from a single sample in a study of vaccination and CD4 T cells after COVID-19. From the PCR reads, TCRdb called clonotypes with MiXCR, one entry per CDR3 protein. The table lists 15,000 to 20,000 distinct CDR3 sequences, around 48% of them singletons. These receptors have no identified antigens. The sequencing here drew on CD4+ T cells from blood, cultured in vitro, taken after SARS-CoV-2 vaccination. These receptors originate from a human donor who had recovered from COVID-19. Each CDR3 is given with its conserved first and last residue. The D gene is left open where the match is weak. Some rows have no size entry. The others give once, few or many, or a class for an expanded clone.

J	V	size	D	CDR3	DNA
TRBJ1-1	TRBV7-8	once	TRBD1	CASSARTGITLGAFF	TGTGCCAGCAGCGCAAGGACAGGGATCACCCTAGGGGCTTTCTTT
TRBJ2-5	TRBV5-1	.	.	CASSLGLSGAQETQYF	TGCGCCAGCAGCTTAGGGTTGTCCGGGGCTCAAGAGACCCAGTACTTC
TRBJ1-6	TRBV6-2/TRBV6-3	few	.	CASRSYLDISNSPLHF	TGTGCCAGCAGGTCTTACCTGGACATTTCCAATTCACCCCTCCACTTT
TRBJ2-3	TRBV7-2	few	TRBD2	CASSLGTSGGFTDTQYF	TGTGCCAGCAGCTTAGGGACTAGCGGGGGGTTCACAGATACGCAGTATTTT
TRBJ1-5	TRBV28	.	.	CASSQSNQPQHF	TGTGCCAGCAGTCAGAGCAATCAGCCCCAGCATTTT
TRBJ2-1	TRBV6-2/TRBV6-3	.	.	CASSYAGFNEQFF	TGTGCCAGCAGTTACGCAGGTTTCAATGAGCAGTTCTTC
TRBJ2-1	TRBV7-8	.	TRBD2	CASSFTGTSGSRSAEQFF	TGTGCCAGCAGCTTTACCGGGACTAGCGGGAGTCGTTCGGCTGAGCAGTTCTTC
TRBJ1-1	TRBV10-3	once	.	CAITYGGENTEAFF	TGTGCCATCACCTACGGGGGGGAGAACACTGAAGCTTTCTTT
TRBJ1-4	TRBV20-1	.	TRBD1	CSAIPYRDRGRMGTKKLFF	TGCAGTGCTATTCCATACCGGGACAGGGGCCGCATGGGCACCAAAAAACTGTTTTTT
TRBJ2-1	TRBV24-1	.	TRBD2	CATSVSGSVDNEQFF	TGTGCCACCAGTGTTAGCGGGAGTGTCGACAATGAGCAGTTCTTC
TRBJ2-1	TRBV24-1	.	.	CATSDFIGEQFF	TGTGCCACCAGTGATTTTATTGGGGAGCAGTTCTTC
TRBJ1-2	TRBV6-1	.	.	CASSEGGVAAYGYTF	TGTGCCAGCAGTGAGGGAGGGGTTGCGGCGTATGGCTACACCTTC
TRBJ1-2	TRBV6-1	.	.	CASSDRDYGYTF	TGTGCCAGCAGTGACAGGGACTATGGCTACACCTTC
TRBJ1-5	TRBV19	.	.	CASTYRRGSNQPQHF	TGTGCCAGTACTTACAGGCGGGGAAGCAATCAGCCCCAGCATTTT
TRBJ2-2	TRBV7-2	.	.	CASSPRRLIVTGELFF	TGTGCCAGCAGCCCACGGCGGCTTATTGTGACCGGGGAGCTGTTTTTT
TRBJ1-2	TRBV6-1	.	.	CASSRGSYNYGYTF	TGTGCCAGCAGTAGGGGGTCTTATAACTATGGCTACACCTTC
TRBJ2-4	TRBV29-1	.	.	CSVSGRSAQTGIQYF	TGCAGCGTCTCAGGACGGTCGGCCCAAACGGGCATTCAGTACTTC
TRBJ1-3	TRBV7-9	.	.	CASSLDGLTIYF	TGTGCCAGCAGCTTAGACGGTCTTACGATATATTTT
TRBJ2-7	TRBV9	.	TRBD2	CASSAGLAYEQYF	TGTGCCAGCAGCGCGGGACTAGCGTACGAGCAGTACTTC
TRBJ2-5	TRBV5-1	.	.	CASSFGQVETQYF	TGCGCCAGCAGCTTCGGGCAGGTAGAGACCCAGTACTTC
TRBJ2-2	TRBV7-9	.	TRBD1	CASSRTGSKNTGELFF	TGCGCCAGCAGCCGGACAGGGTCCAAGAACACCGGGGAGCTGTTTTTT
TRBJ2-1	TRBV20-1	.	.	CSAIRPGASNEQFF	TGCAGTGCTATACGCCCGGGGGCCAGCAATGAGCAGTTCTTC
TRBJ1-2	TRBV4-3	.	.	CASSQDGTARYGYTF	TGCGCCAGCAGCCAAGATGGCACAGCTCGGTATGGCTACACCTTC
TRBJ1-5	TRBV19	.	.	CASSPVRGNQPQHF	TGTGCCAGTAGTCCCGTGCGGGGCAATCAGCCCCAGCATTTT